This TCR beta chain stems from a study of molecular identifiers for immune sequencing clone quantification. General study points: Sizes of clones that are highly expanded could be underestimated (if identical TCR molecules share a barcode). One million naive cells reportedly did not prevent detection of spiked Jurkat TCR RNA from one cell.

This clonotype was observed at least ten times. Its antigen remains unidentified. From germline, CDR1 is SQVTM and CDR2 ANQGSEA. The CDR3 totals 13 residues. V was trimmed by 6 bases and J by 1 base, leaving 9 bases between them. Generation of bulk TCR libraries relied on previously described methods and listed TCR primers. TCRdb analysed the PCR reads with MiXCR anew, one entry per CDR3 protein. The top ten hold about 0.81% of the sample, which has 300,000 to 400,000 distinct CDR3 sequences, 20% to 25% seen once. The genes are TRBV29-1 and TRBJ2-2, with D tentatively TRBD2 (5 bases). Sequenced sample: naive CD8+ T cells from blood, with Jurkat cell RNA spiked in. Subset here: FACS-sorted CD8+CD4-CCR7+CD45RA+ naive T cells. This TCR was recovered from a human donor in good health. Some libraries in this study had Jurkat cell RNA spiked in. Here the CDR3 reads CSVVSGNTGELFF. CDR3 in DNA: TGCAGCGTCGTAAGCGGGAACACCGGGGAGCTGTTTTTT.